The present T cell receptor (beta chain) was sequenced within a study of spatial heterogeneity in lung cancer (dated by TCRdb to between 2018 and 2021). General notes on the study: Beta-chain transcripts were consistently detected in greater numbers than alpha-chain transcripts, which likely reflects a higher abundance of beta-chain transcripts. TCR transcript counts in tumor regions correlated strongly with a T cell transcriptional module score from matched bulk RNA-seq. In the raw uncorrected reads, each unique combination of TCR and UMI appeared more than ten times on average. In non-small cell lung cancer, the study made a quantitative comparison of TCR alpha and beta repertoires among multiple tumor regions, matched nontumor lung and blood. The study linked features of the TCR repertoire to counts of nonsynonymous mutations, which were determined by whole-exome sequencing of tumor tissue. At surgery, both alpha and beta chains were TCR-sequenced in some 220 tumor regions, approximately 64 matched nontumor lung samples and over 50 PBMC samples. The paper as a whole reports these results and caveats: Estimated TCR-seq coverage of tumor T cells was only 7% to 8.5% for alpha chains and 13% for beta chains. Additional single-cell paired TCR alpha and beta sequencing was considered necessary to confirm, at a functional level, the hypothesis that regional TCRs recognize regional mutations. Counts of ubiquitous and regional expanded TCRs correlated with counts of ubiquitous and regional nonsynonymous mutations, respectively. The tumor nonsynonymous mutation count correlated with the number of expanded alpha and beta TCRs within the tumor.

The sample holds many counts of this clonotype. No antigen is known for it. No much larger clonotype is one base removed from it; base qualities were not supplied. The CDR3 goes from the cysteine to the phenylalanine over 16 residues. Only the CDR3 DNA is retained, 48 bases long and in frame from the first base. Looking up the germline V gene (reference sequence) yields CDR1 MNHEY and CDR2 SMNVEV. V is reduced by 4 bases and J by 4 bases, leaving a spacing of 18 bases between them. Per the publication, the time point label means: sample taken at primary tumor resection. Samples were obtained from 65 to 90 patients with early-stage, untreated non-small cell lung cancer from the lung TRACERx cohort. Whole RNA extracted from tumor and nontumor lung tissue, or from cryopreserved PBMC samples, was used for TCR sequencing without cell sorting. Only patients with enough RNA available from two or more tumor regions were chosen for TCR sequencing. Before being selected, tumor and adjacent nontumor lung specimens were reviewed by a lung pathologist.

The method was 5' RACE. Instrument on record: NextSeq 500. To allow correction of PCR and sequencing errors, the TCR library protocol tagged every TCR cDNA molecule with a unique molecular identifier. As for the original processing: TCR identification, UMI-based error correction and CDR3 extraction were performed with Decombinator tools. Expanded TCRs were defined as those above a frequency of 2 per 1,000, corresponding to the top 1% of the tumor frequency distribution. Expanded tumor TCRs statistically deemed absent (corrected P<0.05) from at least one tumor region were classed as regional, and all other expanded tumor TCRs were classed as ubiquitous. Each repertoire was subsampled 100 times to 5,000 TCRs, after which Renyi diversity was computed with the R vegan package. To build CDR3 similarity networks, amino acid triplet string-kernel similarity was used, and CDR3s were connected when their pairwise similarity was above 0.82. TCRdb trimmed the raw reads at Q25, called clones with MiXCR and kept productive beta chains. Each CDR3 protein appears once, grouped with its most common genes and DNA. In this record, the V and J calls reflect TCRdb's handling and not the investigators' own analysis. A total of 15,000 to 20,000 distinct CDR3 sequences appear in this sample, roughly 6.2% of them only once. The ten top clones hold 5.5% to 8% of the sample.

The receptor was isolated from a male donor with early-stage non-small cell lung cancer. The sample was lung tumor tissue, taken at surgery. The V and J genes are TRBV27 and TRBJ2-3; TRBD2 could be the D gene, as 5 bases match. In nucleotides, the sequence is TGTGCCAGCAGTTCGAACCTAGGAGGTAGCGCAGATACGCAGTATTTT. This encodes CASSSNLGGSADTQYF.